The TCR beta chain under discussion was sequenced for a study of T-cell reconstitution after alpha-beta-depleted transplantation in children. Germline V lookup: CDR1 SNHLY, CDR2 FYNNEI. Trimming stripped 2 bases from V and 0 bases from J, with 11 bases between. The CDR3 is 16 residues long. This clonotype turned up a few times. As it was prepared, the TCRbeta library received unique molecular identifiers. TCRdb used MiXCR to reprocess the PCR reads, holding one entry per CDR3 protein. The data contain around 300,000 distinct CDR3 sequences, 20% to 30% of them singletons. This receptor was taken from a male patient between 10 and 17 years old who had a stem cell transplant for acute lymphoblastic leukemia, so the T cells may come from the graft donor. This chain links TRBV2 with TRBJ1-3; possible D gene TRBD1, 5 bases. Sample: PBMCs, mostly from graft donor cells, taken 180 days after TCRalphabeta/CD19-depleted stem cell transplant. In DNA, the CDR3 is TGTGCCAGCAGTGAAAGGGGTCCCCACTCTGGAAACACCATATATTTT. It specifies CASSERGPHSGNTIYF. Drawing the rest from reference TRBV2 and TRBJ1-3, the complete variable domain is EPEVTQTPSHQVTQMGQEVILRCVPISNHLYFYWYRQILGQKVEFLVSFYNNEISEKSEIFDDQFSVERPDGSNFTLKIRSTKLEDSAMYFCASSERGPHSGNTIYFGEGSWLTVV.